Sequencing of this TCR beta chain was carried out in a study of T cells expressing NK-cell markers. Across the whole study: Sequencing of TCR beta repertoires drew on sorted CD3+CD56+NKG2C+, CD3+CD56+NKG2C- and CD3+CD56-NKG2C+ T cells.

As to this clonotype: Its antigen is undetermined.

What made the TCR beta cDNA was 5'RACE template switching with UMIs. One entry per CDR3 protein, without DNA, is what TCRdb gives after re-calling the 5' RACE reads. The sample table sets out about 550,000 distinct CDR3 sequences. Study observations and caveats: NKG2C+ dominant clonotype frequencies in about 6 donors were roughly 1.0-7.5% of CD8+ T cells. Also leading the CD3+CD56-NKG2C+ fraction in a handful of donors were these clonotypes.

CDR3 length equals 15 residues. Germline V gives CDR1 SEHNR, CDR2 FQNEAQ (reference sequence). The sequence was collected from a man aged 18 to 35 in good health. J is TRBJ2-2 and V is TRBV7-9; TCRdb's D call of TRBD2 is untestable without DNA. Sequenced: blood T cells: a sorted CD56 or NKG2C T cell subset, CD4+ or CD8+ T cells, or bulk PBMC T cells (not recorded which). This CDR3 reads CASSPSSANTGELFF.